This is a list of T cell receptor beta chains from one sample in a study of blood T cell repertoires in COVID-19. Some clones are missing from TCRdb's copy, which holds only in-frame ones; the method was immunoSEQ multiplex PCR. The table shows approximately 140,000 clones, with about four fifths occurring only once. The sample comprised peripheral blood. Every receptor here comes from a human donor in a cohort sampled during active COVID-19. Each CDR3 is given with its conserved first and last residue. Fields, in order: J gene, V gene, CDR3 protein.

J: TRBJ2-3; V: TRBV11-2; CDR3: CASSLRLAGKGTDTQYF
J: TRBJ2-3; V: TRBV3-1/TRBV3-2; CDR3: CASSQESSGVAGDTQYF
J: TRBJ2-2; V: TRBV29-1; CDR3: CSAKTSGGTGELFF
J: TRBJ1-2; V: TRBV11-2; CDR3: CASRRSEGTNYGYTF
J: TRBJ2-3; V: TRBV12-3/TRBV12-4; CDR3: CASLAGPTDTQYF
J: TRBJ1-1; V: TRBV7-3; CDR3: CASSLTEDTEAFF
J: TRBJ1-2; V: TRBV30; CDR3: CAWSSGGYTF
J: TRBJ2-2; V: TRBV5-6; CDR3: CASSLGSEAGELFF
J: TRBJ1-2; V: TRBV10-1; CDR3: CANPTWQVYGYTF
J: TRBJ1-1; V: TRBV6-1; CDR3: CASSEAQGTEAFF